These 17 T cell receptor beta chains were sequenced from one sample in a study of CXCR3-negative and CXCR3-positive naive CD8 T cells. cDNA libraries for TRB were generated by 5' RACE incorporating UMI labels. TCRdb re-called the 5' RACE reads, yielding one record per CDR3 amino acid sequence without DNA. The specimen's table records more than 50,000 distinct CDR3 sequences. The specimen sequenced was naive CXCR3- CD8+ T cells from blood. Regarding subset: CD45RO-CCR7+CD27+CD95- naive CD8+ T cells lacking CXCR3 (TNR3-). The receptors were sampled from a human donor in good health. Some clones in this sample may be carry-over from other donors' samples.

The genes are TRBV19 and TRBJ2-7; TCRdb's D gene call, TRBD1, goes unchecked for lack of DNA. CDR1 and CDR2 (germline): LNHDA, SQIVND (reference sequence). This CDR3 comprises 15 residues. The CDR3 protein is CASSIVRDVSYEQYF.

V usage is TRBV12-3 or TRBV12-4 and J usage is TRBJ2-3; the D gene TCRdb calls, TRBD2, cannot be checked with no DNA. The CDR3 spans 16 residues. Here the CDR3 reads CASSFTREATTDTQYF.

The chain is built from TRBV20-1 and TRBJ1-6; TCRdb proposes TRBD1, but this gene call is untestable without DNA. The CDR3 is 14 amino acids. Germline CDR1 is DFQATT and CDR2 is SNEGSKA (reference sequence). CDR3: CSARQGRDNSPLHF.

This rearrangement joins TRBV9 to TRBJ2-7; TCRdb outputs TRBD2, but without DNA this stays unchecked. This CDR3 is 15 amino acids long. From germline, CDR1 is SGDLS and CDR2 YYNGEE. This CDR3 is CASSQAHTAGGEQYF.

The chain recombines TRBV29-1 with TRBJ2-1; TCRdb outputs TRBD2, but without DNA this stays unchecked. Looked up from germline, CDR1 is SQVTM and CDR2 is ANQGSEA. This CDR3 contains 15 residues. The CDR3 reads CSVGGGLGGYNEQFF.

This chain uses TRBV27 with TRBJ2-3; TCRdb's D call of TRBD1 is untestable without DNA. The CDR3 consists of 14 residues. Germline V gene sequence: CDR1 MNHEY, CDR2 SMNVEV (reference sequence). Here the CDR3 reads CASSPRRVPDTQYF.

V and J are TRBV4-2 and TRBJ1-5. Germline loops: CDR1 LGHNA, CDR2 YNFKEQ. The CDR3 is made up of 15 amino acids. The CDR3 sequence is CASSQELGEGQPQHF.

The rearrangement uses TRBV7-3 and TRBJ2-2; with no DNA, the TCRdb D assignment of TRBD2 cannot be verified. The CDR3 is made up of 15 amino acids. The V gene's germline CDR1 is SGHTA and CDR2 FQGTGA. The CDR3 reads CASSFQAGESGELFF.

CDR3: CASRPRTGWNEKLFF. The V call is TRBV12-3 or TRBV12-4, the J call TRBJ1-4; with no DNA, the TCRdb D assignment of TRBD1 cannot be verified. This CDR3 contains 15 residues.

This rearrangement joins TRBV4-1 to TRBJ2-1; as DNA is missing, the TRBD1 call by TCRdb cannot be tested. CDR1 and CDR2 from the germline V gene are MGHRA and YSYEKL. The CDR3 has 14 amino acids. CDR3 amino acids: CASTTYHSRGEQFF.

The chain is built from TRBV7-6 and TRBJ2-5. CDR1 is SGHVS, CDR2 FNYEAQ, per germline. The CDR3 spans 15 residues. The CDR3: CASSRHRGDQETQYF.

The chain combines TRBV28 with TRBJ2-7. The germline gives CDR1 MDHEN, CDR2 SYDVKM. This CDR3 has 13 residues. The CDR3 sequence: CASSLSGIGEQYF.

The gene calls are TRBV12-3 or TRBV12-4 and TRBJ2-5; the TRBD1 assignment by TCRdb is unverifiable without DNA. The CDR3 totals 18 residues. This chain's CDR3 is CASSFAQGAGEIEETQYF.

The chain has TRBV6-1 and TRBJ1-1; absent DNA, TCRdb's TRBD1 call cannot be checked. From germline, CDR1 is MNHNS and CDR2 SASEGT. The CDR3 has 14 residues. CDR3 sequence: CASTLTGGYTEAFF.

The chain carries TRBV10-3 and TRBJ2-2; the TRBD1 assignment by TCRdb is unverifiable without DNA. The CDR3 covers 16 residues. From germline, CDR1 is ENHRY and CDR2 SYGVKD. This CDR3 reads CAIRDQGELNTGELFF.

This sequence joins TRBV11-2 and TRBJ2-3. Germline V CDR1 and CDR2: SGHAT, FQNNGV. The CDR3 consists of 17 residues. The CDR3 is CASSSRLAEHGTDTQYF.

The chain joins TRBV20-1 to TRBJ1-1; the D call of TRBD1 rests on TCRdb alone, since no DNA is present to check it. The CDR3 is 13 amino acids. CDR1 is DFQATT, CDR2 SNEGSKA, per germline (reference sequence). The CDR3 is CSARSNGGTEAFF.